This paragraph covers one TCR beta chain sequence. The sample originates from a study of OX40 agonist ivuxolimab in advanced cancers. On the study more broadly: Patients got intravenous ivuxolimab at 0.01 to 10 mg/kg every 2 weeks.

The assay was immunoSEQ multiplex PCR, and TCRdb's table has in-frame clones only and misses some. The sample consists of about 41,000 clones, approximately 89% of them appearing once. With V trimmed by 5 bases and J by 11 bases, 13 bases remained unmatched. Germline CDR1 SGHRS, CDR2 YFSETQ. This CDR3 is 15 amino acids long. Specimen: CD4+ or CD8+ T cells sorted from blood, collected in a trial of the OX40 agonist ivuxolimab. The chain links TRBV5-1 to TRBJ2-3, with 11 bases matching TRBD2. The origin of this receptor is an adult with an advanced solid tumor such as melanoma, head and neck, liver or kidney cancer. As DNA, the CDR3 is TGCGCCAGCAGTCCGACTAGCGGGAAAGGGCTGGGGCAGTATTTT. Its translation is CASSPTSGKGLGQYF.